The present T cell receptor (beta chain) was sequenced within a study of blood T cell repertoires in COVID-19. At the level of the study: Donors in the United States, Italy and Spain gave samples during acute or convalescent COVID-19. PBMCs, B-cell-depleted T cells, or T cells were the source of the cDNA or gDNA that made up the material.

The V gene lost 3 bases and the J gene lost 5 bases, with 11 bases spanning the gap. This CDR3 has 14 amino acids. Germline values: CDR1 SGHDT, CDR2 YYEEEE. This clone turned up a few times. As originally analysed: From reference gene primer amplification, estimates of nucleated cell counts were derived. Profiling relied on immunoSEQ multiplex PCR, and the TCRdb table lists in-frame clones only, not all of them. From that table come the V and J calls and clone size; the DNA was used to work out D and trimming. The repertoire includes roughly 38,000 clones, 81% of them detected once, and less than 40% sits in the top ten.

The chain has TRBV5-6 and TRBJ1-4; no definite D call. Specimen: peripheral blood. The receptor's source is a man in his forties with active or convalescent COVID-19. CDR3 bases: TGTGCCAGCAGCTCGGCCTCGGGAAATGAAAAACTGTTTTTT. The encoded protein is CASSSASGNEKLFF.